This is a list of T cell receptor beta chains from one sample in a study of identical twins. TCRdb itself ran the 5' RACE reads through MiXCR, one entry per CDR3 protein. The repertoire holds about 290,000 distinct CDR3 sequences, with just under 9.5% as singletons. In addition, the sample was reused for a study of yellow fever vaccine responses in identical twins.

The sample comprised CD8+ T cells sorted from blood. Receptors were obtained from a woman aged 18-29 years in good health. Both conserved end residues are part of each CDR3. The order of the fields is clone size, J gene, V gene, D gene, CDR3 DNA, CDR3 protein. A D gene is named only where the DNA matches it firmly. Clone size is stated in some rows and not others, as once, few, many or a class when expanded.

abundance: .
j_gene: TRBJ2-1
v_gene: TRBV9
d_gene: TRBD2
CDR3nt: TGTGCCAGCAGCGCCGGGACTAGCGGGGGCCATCGGGGTGGCGAGCAGTTCTTC
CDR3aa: CASSAGTSGGHRGGEQFF

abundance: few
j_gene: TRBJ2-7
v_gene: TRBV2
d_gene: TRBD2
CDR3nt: TGTGCCAGCAGCAGGACTAGCGGGGGGACTACCTACGAGCAGTACTTC
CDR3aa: CASSRTSGGTTYEQYF

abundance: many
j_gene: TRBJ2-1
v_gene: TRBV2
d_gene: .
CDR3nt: TGTGCCAGCAGTCGGGGAGGGGGGGGTTACAATGAGCAGTTCTTC
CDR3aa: CASSRGGGGYNEQFF

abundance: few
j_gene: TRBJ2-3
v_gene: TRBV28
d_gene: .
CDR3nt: TGTGCCAGCAGTTTAAGGGTACAGGGTGATACGCAGTATTTT
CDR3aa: CASSLRVQGDTQYF

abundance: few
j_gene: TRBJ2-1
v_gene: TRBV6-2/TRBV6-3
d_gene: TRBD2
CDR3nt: TGTGCCAGCAGTTATGAACTAGCGGGTTACAATGAGCAGTTCTTC
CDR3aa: CASSYELAGYNEQFF

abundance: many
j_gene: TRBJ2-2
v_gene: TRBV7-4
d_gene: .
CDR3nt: TGTGCCAGCAGCTTAATTAAAAACAGGTTAAACACCGGGGAGCTGTTTTTT
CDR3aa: CASSLIKNRLNTGELFF

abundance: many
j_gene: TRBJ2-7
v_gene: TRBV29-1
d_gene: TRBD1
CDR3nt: TGCAGCGTTGGAAGACAGGGCTACGAGCAGTACTTC
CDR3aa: CSVGRQGYEQYF

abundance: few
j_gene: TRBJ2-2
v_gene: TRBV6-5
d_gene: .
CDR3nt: TGTGCCAGCAGTTACTCAGCAGTGAACACCGGGGAGCTGTTTTTT
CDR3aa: CASSYSAVNTGELFF

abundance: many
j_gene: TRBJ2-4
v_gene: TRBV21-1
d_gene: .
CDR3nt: TGTGCCAGCAGCAAACCCCGGGACATTCAGTACTTC
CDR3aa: CASSKPRDIQYF

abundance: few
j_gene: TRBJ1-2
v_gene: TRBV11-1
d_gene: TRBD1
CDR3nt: TGTGCCAGCAGCTCCTCTGCAGGGGGCGGCGGTAGTAACTATGGCTACACCTTC
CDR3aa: CASSSSAGGGGSNYGYTF

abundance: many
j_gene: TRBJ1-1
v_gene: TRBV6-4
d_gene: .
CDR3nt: TGTGCCAGCAGTGACCCCGCGGGGGATACGGACACTGAAGCTTTCTTT
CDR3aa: CASSDPAGDTDTEAFF

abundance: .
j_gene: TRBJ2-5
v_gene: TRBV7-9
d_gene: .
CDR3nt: TGTGCCAGCAGCTTTGCAGGGAACCAAGAGACCCAGTACTTC
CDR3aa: CASSFAGNQETQYF

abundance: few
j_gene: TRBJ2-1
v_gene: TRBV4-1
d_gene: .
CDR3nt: TGCGCCAGCAGCCAAGAGCCCGGACAGTACAATGAGCAGTTCTTC
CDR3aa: CASSQEPGQYNEQFF

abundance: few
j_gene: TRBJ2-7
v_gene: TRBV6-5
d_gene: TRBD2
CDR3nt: TGTGCCAGCAGTTACAGCGGGAGGCTACGCTACGACGACGAGCAGTACTTC
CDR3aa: CASSYSGRLRYDDEQYF

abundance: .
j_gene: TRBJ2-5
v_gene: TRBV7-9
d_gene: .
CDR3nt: TGTGCCAGCAGCTTAGTTAGAGAAGAGACCCAGTACTTC
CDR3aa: CASSLVREETQYF

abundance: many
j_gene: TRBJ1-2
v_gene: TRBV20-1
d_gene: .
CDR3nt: TGCAGTGCTAGAGATGTGGGGGGTAACTATGGCTACACCTTC
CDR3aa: CSARDVGGNYGYTF

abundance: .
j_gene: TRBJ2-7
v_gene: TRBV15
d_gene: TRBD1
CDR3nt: TGTGCCACCAGCACCGGGGACAGCTACGAGCAGTACTTC
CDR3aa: CATSTGDSYEQYF

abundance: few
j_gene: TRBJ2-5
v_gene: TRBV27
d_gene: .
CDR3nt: TGTGCCAGCAGACCCGGGATGGGGAAGAGCCTCCAAGAGACCCAGTACTTC
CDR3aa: CASRPGMGKSLQETQYF

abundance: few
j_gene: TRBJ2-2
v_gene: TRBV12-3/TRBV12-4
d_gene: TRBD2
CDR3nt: TGTGCCAGCTGCCATTCCTCGGGACTATTGGGGCGAACCGGGGAGCTGTTTTTT
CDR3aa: CASCHSSGLLGRTGELFF

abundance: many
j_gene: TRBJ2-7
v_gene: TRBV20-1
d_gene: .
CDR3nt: TGCAGTGCTAGGGACCAACAGGAAGAGCAGTACTTC
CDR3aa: CSARDQQEEQYF

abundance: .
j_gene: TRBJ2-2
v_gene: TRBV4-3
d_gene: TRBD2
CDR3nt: TGCGCCAGCAGCCAAGTGGGGGGGGATTCCGGGGAGCTGTTTTTT
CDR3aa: CASSQVGGDSGELFF

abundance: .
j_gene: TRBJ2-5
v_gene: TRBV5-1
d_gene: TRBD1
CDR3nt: TGCGCCAGCAACGACAGGACAGGGAGTGAGACCCAGTACTTC
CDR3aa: CASNDRTGSETQYF

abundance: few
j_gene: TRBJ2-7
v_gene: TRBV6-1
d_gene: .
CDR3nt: TGTGCCAGCAGAGCCGTAAGCTCCTACGAGCAGTACTTC
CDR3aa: CASRAVSSYEQYF

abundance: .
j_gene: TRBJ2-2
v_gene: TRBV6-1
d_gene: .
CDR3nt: TGTGCCAGCAGTCTCGGGCCCCCATGGCTCACCGGGGAGCTGTTTTTT
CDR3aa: CASSLGPPWLTGELFF

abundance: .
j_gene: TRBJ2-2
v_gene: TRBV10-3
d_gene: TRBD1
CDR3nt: TGTGCCATCAGCGGGCCCGGGACAGGGGACACCGGGGAGCTGTCTTTT
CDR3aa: CAISGPGTGDTGELSF

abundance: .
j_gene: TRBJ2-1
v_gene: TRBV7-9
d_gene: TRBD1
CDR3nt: TGTGCCAGCAGCTTAGCGGGACAGGGCTTATACAATGAGCAGTTCTTC
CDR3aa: CASSLAGQGLYNEQFF

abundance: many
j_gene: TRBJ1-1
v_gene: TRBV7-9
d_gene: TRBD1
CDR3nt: TGTGCCAGCAGCTTAGCCCTGGACAGGGATGGGACTGAAGCTTTCTTT
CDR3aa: CASSLALDRDGTEAFF

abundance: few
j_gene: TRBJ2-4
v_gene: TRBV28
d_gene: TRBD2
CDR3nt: TGTGCCAGCAGTCCTAAGCCGGGACTAGCGCGGGGGGAGTGGGGTCAGTACTTC
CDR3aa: CASSPKPGLARGEWGQYF

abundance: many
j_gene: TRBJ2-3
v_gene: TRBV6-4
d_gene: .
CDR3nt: TGTGCCAGCAGTGACGGGGGGGGCTCAGATACGCAGTATTTT
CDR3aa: CASSDGGGSDTQYF

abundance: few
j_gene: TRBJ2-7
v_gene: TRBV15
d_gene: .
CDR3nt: TGTGCCGTCAACGTTGGGGGCAGCTCCTACGAGCAGTACTTC
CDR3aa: CAVNVGGSSYEQYF

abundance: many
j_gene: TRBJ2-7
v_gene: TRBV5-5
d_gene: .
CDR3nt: TGTGCCAGCAGCTCATTGGGGCAGGGCGCCCGCGAGCAGTACTTC
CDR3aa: CASSSLGQGAREQYF

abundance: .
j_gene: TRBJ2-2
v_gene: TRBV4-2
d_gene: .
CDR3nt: TGTGCCAGCAGCCGTCCCCCCTTTGAGGGAGAGACTACCGGGGAGCTGTTTTTT
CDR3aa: CASSRPPFEGETTGELFF

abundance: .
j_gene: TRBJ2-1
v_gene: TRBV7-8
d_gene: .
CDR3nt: TGTGCCAGCAGCTTAGTGGGCGGGACGTATGAGCAGTTCTTC
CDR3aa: CASSLVGGTYEQFF